The 27 T cell receptor beta chains given below trace back to one sample, sequenced in a study of T-cell reconstitution after alpha-beta-depleted transplantation in children. The authors prepared the TCRbeta library with unique molecular identifiers. One entry per CDR3 protein, called by TCRdb with MiXCR from the PCR reads. The sample has 300,000 or so distinct CDR3 sequences, about a quarter seen once. The sample was PBMCs, mostly from graft donor cells, taken 180 days after TCRalphabeta/CD19-depleted stem cell transplant. All receptors come from a male patient aged 5 to 17 who had a stem cell transplant for acute lymphoblastic leukemia, so the T cells may come from the graft donor.

The chain has TRBV11-3 and TRBJ2-1; maybe TRBD1 (6 bases). V was pared by 4 bases and J by 3 bases, with 13 bases between. The CDR3 length is 15 residues. CDR1 and CDR2 (germline): SGHNT, YENEEA. CDR3 in amino acids: CASSSSRDNYNEQFF. In DNA, the CDR3 is TGTGCCAGCAGCTCGTCCCGGGACAACTACAATGAGCAGTTCTTC. The whole variable domain, filled in from reference TRBV11-3 and TRBJ2-1, reads EAGVVQSPRYKIIEKKQPVAFWCNPISGHNTLYWYLQNLGQGPELLIRYENEEAVDDSQLPKDRFSAERLKGVDSTLKIQPAELGDSAVYLCASSSSRDNYNEQFFGPGTRLTVL.

This clonotype was seen more than once but under ten times. This sequence joins TRBV7-2 and TRBJ2-3; a possible D gene is TRBD2 (6 bases). Germline CDR1 is SGHTA and CDR2 is FQGNSA. V was shortened by 4 bases and J by 8 bases, with 16 bases between the two germline ends. The CDR3 sequence is 14 residues long. The CDR3 spells CASSSTRFVGTQYF. In DNA form, the CDR3 reads TGTGCCAGCAGCTCGACTAGGTTCGTTGGTACGCAGTATTTT.

The rearrangement joins TRBV25-1 to TRBJ2-3, with TRBD2 matching over 10 bases. Germline V gene data show CDR1 as MGHDK and CDR2 as SYGVNS. This CDR3 is built from 16 residues. After removal of 1 base from V and 4 bases from J, the junction contained 5 bases not matched to a gene. DNA for the CDR3: TGTGCCAGCAGTGAATCCCTAGCGGGAGTCCCAGATACGCAGTATTTT. It is translated as CASSESLAGVPDTQYF. Full variable domain (remainder filled in from reference TRBV25-1 and TRBJ2-3): EADIYQTPRYLVIGTGKKITLECSQTMGHDKMYWYQQDPGMELHLIHYSYGVNSTEKGDLSSESTVSRIRTEHFPLTLESARPSHTSQYLCASSESLAGVPDTQYFGPGTRLTVL.

This clonotype was recorded many times. This chain uses TRBV18 with TRBJ2-1; D ambiguous. The CDR3 runs to 11 residues. V lost 3 bases and J lost 8, with 5 bases in between. Per the germline V gene, CDR1 is KGHSH and CDR2 is LQKENI. CDR3 DNA: TGTGCCAGCTCACCGGCAGATGAGCAGTTCTTC. Encoded protein: CASSPADEQFF.

This clonotype is a singleton in its sample. J is TRBJ2-1 and V is TRBV20-1; D not resolved. The V gene's germline CDR1 is DFQATT and CDR2 SNEGSKA (reference sequence). Trimming stripped 3 bases from V and 0 bases from J, with 15 bases between. The length of the CDR3 is 16 residues. The CDR3 DNA reads TGCAGTGCTAGCAAGTGGCCAGCAAGCTCCTACAATGAGCAGTTCTTC. It encodes CSASKWPASSYNEQFF.

This chain connects TRBV5-6 to TRBJ2-3; D gene ambiguous. This CDR3 has 15 residues. Trimming left V 0 bases short and J 1 base short, with 9 bases between. Germline CDR1 and CDR2: SGHDT and YYEEEE. CDR3 protein: CASSLAGWGTDTQYF. The DNA for the CDR3 is TGTGCCAGCAGCTTGGCCGGGTGGGGCACAGATACGCAGTATTTT.

This chain uses TRBV6-4 with TRBJ2-2, with D perhaps matching TRBD2 (6 bases). Germline values: CDR1 MRHNA, CDR2 SNTAGT. The CDR3 sequence is 15 residues long. V dropped 7 bases and J dropped 1 base, with 13 bases sitting between them. In DNA form, the CDR3 reads TGTGCCAGCACCACGGGGGTCATGAACACCGGGGAGCTGTTTTTT. Translating gives CASTTGVMNTGELFF.

V gene TRBV7-9 combines with J gene TRBJ2-7; TRBD1 is a possible D gene (5 bases). Trimming removed 4 bases at V and 0 bases at J, with 7 bases between. CDR3 length equals 13 residues. Germline lookup yields CDR1 SEHNR and CDR2 FQNEAQ (reference sequence). The CDR3 protein is CASSSTVSYEQYF. CDR3 DNA: TGTGCCAGCAGCTCGACAGTCTCCTACGAGCAGTACTTC.

The V call is TRBV5-1, the J call TRBJ2-5; TRBD2 agrees at 8 bases. The CDR3 sequence is 14 residues long. CDR1 and CDR2 (germline): SGHRS, YFSETQ. Trimming took 1 base from V and 4 from J; bases not matched to a gene: 3. The CDR3 here is CASSLSGSPETQYF. Written as DNA, the CDR3 is TGCGCCAGCAGCTTGAGCGGGAGTCCAGAGACCCAGTACTTC.

The V gene is TRBV7-2, the J gene TRBJ2-7, with 11 bases that match TRBD2. This CDR3 region has 14 residues. V lost 1 base and J lost 7; bases outside the gene matches: 3. Germline values: CDR1 SGHTA, CDR2 FQGNSA. CDR3: CASSLGLAGFEQYF. The DNA of the CDR3 is TGTGCCAGCAGCTTAGGACTAGCGGGATTTGAGCAGTACTTC.

V gene TRBV4-1 combines with J gene TRBJ2-7; no clear D. Germline V lookup: CDR1 MGHRA, CDR2 YSYEKL. This CDR3 comprises 14 residues. Trimming removed 8 bases at V and 2 bases at J, with 16 bases between. CDR3 in DNA: TGCGCCAGCGGCTATAATGTTGGAGCCTACGAGCAGTACTTC. This translates into CASGYNVGAYEQYF.

This clonotype showed up just a few times. This sequence joins TRBV12-5 and TRBJ2-2; 10 bases are shared with TRBD2. J lost 3 bases, V lost 1 base, and 5 bases had no gene match. Per the germline V gene, CDR1 is LGHNT and CDR2 is FRNRAP. The CDR3 loop spans 17 amino acids. The CDR3 here is CASGLALSGRYTGELFF. The CDR3, as DNA: TGTGCTAGTGGTTTGGCCCTTAGCGGGAGGTACACCGGGGAGCTGTTTTTT. Together with reference TRBV12-5 and TRBJ2-2, the CDR3 gives the full variable domain: DARVTQTPRHKVTEMGQEVTMRCQPILGHNTVFWYRQTMMQGLELLAYFRNRAPLDDSGMPKDRFSAEMPDATLATLKIQPSEPRDSAVYFCASGLALSGRYTGELFFGEGSRLTVL.

This clonotype was seen more than once but under ten times. This chain joins TRBV2 and TRBJ1-3; TRBD1 might be the D (6 bases). The CDR3 spans 15 residues. V dropped 4 bases and J dropped 2 bases, with 12 bases sitting between them. CDR1 is SNHLY, CDR2 FYNNEI, per germline. For the CDR3, the DNA is TGTGCCAGCAGTGGGGGGCACAGGGCTGGAAACACCATATATTTT. As protein: CASSGGHRAGNTIYF.

J is TRBJ2-5 and V is TRBV5-1, with TRBD2 matching 7 bases. Germline CDR1 SGHRS, CDR2 YFSETQ. The CDR3 runs 15 residues. V was pared by 1 base and J by 4 bases, with 7 bases of the junction left unmatched. Here the CDR3 DNA reads TGCGCCAGCAGCTTGCAGTTCGGGGGGAGAGAGACCCAGTACTTC. This sequence encodes CASSLQFGGRETQYF. The full variable domain, rest sourced from reference TRBV5-1 and TRBJ2-5, is KAGVTQTPRYLIKTRGQQVTLSCSPISGHRSVSWYQQTPGQGLQFLFEYFSETQRNKGNFPGRFSGRQFSNSRSEMNVSTLELGDSALYLCASSLQFGGRETQYFGPGTRLLVL.

This clonotype was seen many times. The rearrangement links TRBV10-3 to TRBJ2-5; D may be TRBD2 (7 bases). This CDR3 region has 14 residues. Trimming left V 4 bases short and J 5 bases short, with 14 bases between. In germline, CDR1 is ENHRY, CDR2 SYGVKD. For the CDR3, the DNA is TGTGCCATCAGTGTGGGGGGGCTTGAGGAGACCCAGTACTTC. Translation gives CAISVGGLEETQYF.

This clonotype was picked up many times. The genes are TRBV29-1 and TRBJ2-1; 14 bases match TRBD2. CDR1 is SQVTM and CDR2 is ANQGSEA in the germline V gene. V lost 3 bases and J lost 7; bases outside the gene matches: 2. This CDR3 has 14 amino acids. CDR3 DNA sequence: TGCAGCGTTGAGAGGACTAGCGGGAGGAATGAGCAGTTCTTC. Protein product: CSVERTSGRNEQFF.

The chain links TRBV20-1 to TRBJ2-2; D is uncertain. In germline, CDR1 is DFQATT, CDR2 SNEGSKA (reference sequence). This CDR3 is built from 11 residues. The ends were cut back, 0 bases at V and 4 bases at J, with 0 bases in the middle. CDR3 bases: TGCAGTGCTAGAGACACCGGGGAGCTGTTTTTT. Translated, it gives CSARDTGELFF.

The rearrangement joins TRBV4-1 to TRBJ2-5; D is unresolved. CDR3 length: 13 residues. CDR1 MGHRA and CDR2 YSYEKL come from the germline V gene. The V gene lost 5 bases and the J gene lost 7 bases, with 14 bases spanning the gap. CDR3 in amino acids: CASSFRTMGTQYF. CDR3 nucleotide sequence: TGCGCCAGCAGCTTCAGAACAATGGGGACCCAGTACTTC.

This clonotype was counted a few times. The chain uses TRBV5-1 and TRBJ1-4, with D hard to call. Germline V CDR1 and CDR2: SGHRS, YFSETQ. With 0 bases removed from V and 0 bases from J, the gap between germline ends came to 9 bases. This CDR3 is 16 amino acids long. DNA of the CDR3: TGCGCCAGCAGCTTGGGATACAGTGCAACTAATGAAAAACTGTTTTTT. This sequence encodes CASSLGYSATNEKLFF.

This clonotype was seen repeatedly, ten times or more. The chain employs TRBV5-1 and TRBJ2-1, with D unclear. Between the trimmed V and J ends, which lost 0 bases and 0 bases, there was a span of 7 bases. Germline V CDR1 and CDR2: SGHRS, YFSETQ. The CDR3 runs 15 residues. The CDR3 spells CASSLGSPSYNEQFF. As DNA, the CDR3 is TGCGCCAGCAGCTTGGGCTCCCCCTCCTACAATGAGCAGTTCTTC.

In this sample, this clonotype is medium-sized. The chain has TRBV7-9 and TRBJ2-1, with 7 nucleotides matching TRBD1. This CDR3 is 19 amino acids long. Trimming removed 5 bases from V and 3 bases from J; junction bases left unmatched: 19. Looked up from germline, CDR1 is SEHNR and CDR2 is FQNEAQ (reference sequence). In nucleotides, the CDR3 is TGTGCCAGCAGCCCTGCCACACGGAAACAGGGGATCGGCTACAATGAGCAGTTCTTC. It specifies CASSPATRKQGIGYNEQFF.

The chain uses TRBV4-1 and TRBJ1-1; 7 positions agree with TRBD1. Germline V gene sequence: CDR1 MGHRA, CDR2 YSYEKL. The CDR3 runs 13 residues. V lost 2 bases to trimming and J lost 4 bases; unmatched junction nucleotides: 1. CDR3 in DNA: TGCGCCAGCAGCCAAAGGGGGCCCACTGAAGCTTTCTTT. It encodes CASSQRGPTEAFF.

This clonotype came up many times. The genes are TRBV5-1 and TRBJ2-1; D call uncertain. From germline, CDR1 is SGHRS and CDR2 YFSETQ. The length of the CDR3 is 11 residues. V was trimmed by 0 bases and J by 13 bases, leaving 8 bases between them. As DNA, the CDR3 is TGCGCCAGCAGCTTGGTAGGTCTCCAGTTCTTC. This encodes CASSLVGLQFF.

The V gene is TRBV11-2, the J gene TRBJ2-2; the D is unclear. The germline gives CDR1 SGHAT, CDR2 FQNNGV. The CDR3 has 13 amino acids. The V gene lost 1 base and the J gene lost 7 bases, with 7 bases spanning the gap. The CDR3 region has the DNA TGTGCCAGCAGCTTAGTGATCGGCGGGGAGCTGTTTTTT. Translated, it gives CASSLVIGGELFF. Drawing the rest from reference TRBV11-2 and TRBJ2-2, the complete variable domain is EAGVAQSPRYKIIEKRQSVAFWCNPISGHATLYWYQQILGQGPKLLIQFQNNGVVDDSQLPKDRFSAERLKGVDSTLKIQPAKLEDSAVYLCASSLVIGGELFFGEGSRLTVL.

The gene calls are TRBV20-1 and TRBJ1-2; maybe TRBD1 (5 bases). This CDR3 has 15 residues. Per the germline V gene, CDR1 is DFQATT and CDR2 is SNEGSKA (reference sequence). The CDR3 coding sequence is TGCAGAAGTGGGGCAGGTAGCCTACCAAAACACGGCTACACCTTC. Its protein is CRSGAGSLPKHGYTF.

The V gene is TRBV4-2, the J gene TRBJ1-1; 8 nucleotides align to TRBD1. Germline CDR1 reads LGHNA; CDR2 reads YNFKEQ. The CDR3 is 17 amino acids. The J segment lost 1 base and the V segment lost 5 bases, leaving 12 bases of the junction unmatched. DNA of the CDR3: TGTGCCAGCAGCGGACAGGGTTTGGGGGTGGAGAACACTGAAGCTTTCTTT. This encodes CASSGQGLGVENTEAFF.

The chain couples TRBV20-1 to TRBJ2-7; TRBD2 aligns across 8 bases. The CDR3 loop spans 16 amino acids. The V gene end was trimmed by 4 bases and the J gene end by 2 bases; junction bases not matched to a gene: 13. Germline V gives CDR1 DFQATT, CDR2 SNEGSKA (reference sequence). This chain's CDR3 is CSATLWGERGPYEQYF. CDR3 nucleotides: TGCAGTGCTACCCTCTGGGGGGAGCGGGGGCCCTACGAGCAGTACTTC.